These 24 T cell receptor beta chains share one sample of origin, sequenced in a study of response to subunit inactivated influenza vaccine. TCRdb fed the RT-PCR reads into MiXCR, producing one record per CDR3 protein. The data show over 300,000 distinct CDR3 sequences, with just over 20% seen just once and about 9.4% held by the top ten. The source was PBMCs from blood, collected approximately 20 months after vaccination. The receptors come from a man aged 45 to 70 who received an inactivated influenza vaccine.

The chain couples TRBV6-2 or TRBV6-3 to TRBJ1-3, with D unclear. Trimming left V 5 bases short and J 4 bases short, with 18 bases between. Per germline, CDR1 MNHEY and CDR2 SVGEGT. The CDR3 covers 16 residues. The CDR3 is CASSPRRPDSGNTIYF. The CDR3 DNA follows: TGTGCCAGCAGTCCCAGACGACCAGATTCGGGAAACACCATATATTTT.

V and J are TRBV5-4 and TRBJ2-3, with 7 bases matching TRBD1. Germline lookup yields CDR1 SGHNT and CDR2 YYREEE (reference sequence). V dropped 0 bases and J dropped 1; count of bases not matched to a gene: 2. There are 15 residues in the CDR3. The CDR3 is CASSLEGQGTDTQYF. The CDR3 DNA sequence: TGTGCCAGCAGCTTGGAAGGACAGGGCACAGATACGCAGTATTTT.

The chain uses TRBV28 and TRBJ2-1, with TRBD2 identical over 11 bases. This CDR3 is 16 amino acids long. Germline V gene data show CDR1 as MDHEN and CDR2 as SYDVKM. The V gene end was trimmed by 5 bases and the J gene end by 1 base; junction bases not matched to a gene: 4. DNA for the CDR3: TGTGCCAGCAGTGCCGCTAGCGGGAGGTCCTACAATGAGCAGTTCTTC. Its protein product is CASSAASGRSYNEQFF.

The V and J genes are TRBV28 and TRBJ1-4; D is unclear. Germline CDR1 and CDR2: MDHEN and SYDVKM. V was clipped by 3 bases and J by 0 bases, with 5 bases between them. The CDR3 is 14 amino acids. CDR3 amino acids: CASSFFTTNEKLFF. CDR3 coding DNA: TGTGCCAGCAGTTTCTTCACAACTAATGAAAAACTGTTTTTT.

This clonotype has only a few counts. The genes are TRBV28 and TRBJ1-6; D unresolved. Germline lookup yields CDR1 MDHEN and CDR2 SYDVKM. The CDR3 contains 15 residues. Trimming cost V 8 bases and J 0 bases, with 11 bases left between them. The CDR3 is CASDTASSYNSPLHF. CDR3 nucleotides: TGTGCCAGCGACACCGCGAGCTCCTATAATTCACCCCTCCACTTT.

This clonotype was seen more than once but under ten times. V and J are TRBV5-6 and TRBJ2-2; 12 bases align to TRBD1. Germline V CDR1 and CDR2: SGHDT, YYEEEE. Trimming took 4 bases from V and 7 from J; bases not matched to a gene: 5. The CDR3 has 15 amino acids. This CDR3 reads CASSVGTGGIGELFF. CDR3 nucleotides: TGTGCCAGCAGCGTGGGGACAGGGGGCATCGGGGAGCTGTTTTTT.

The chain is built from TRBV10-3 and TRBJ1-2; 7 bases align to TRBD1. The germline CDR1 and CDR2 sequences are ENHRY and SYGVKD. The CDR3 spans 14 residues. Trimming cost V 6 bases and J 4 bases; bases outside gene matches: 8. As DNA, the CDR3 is TGTGCCATCAGCTTACAGGGGAAGACCTATGGCTACACCTTC. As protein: CAISLQGKTYGYTF.

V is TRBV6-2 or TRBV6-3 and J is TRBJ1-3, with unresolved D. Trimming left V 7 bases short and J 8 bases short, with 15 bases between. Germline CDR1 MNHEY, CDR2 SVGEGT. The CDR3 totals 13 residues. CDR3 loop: CASIPSLRDTIYF. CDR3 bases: TGTGCCAGCATCCCGAGTCTGAGGGACACCATATATTTT.

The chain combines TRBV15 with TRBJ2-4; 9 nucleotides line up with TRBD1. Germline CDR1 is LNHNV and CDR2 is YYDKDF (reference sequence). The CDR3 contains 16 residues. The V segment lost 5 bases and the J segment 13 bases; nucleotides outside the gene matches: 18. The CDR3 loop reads CATSAGSPGQGVRQYF. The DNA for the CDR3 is TGTGCCACCAGCGCAGGAAGTCCGGGACAGGGAGTAAGGCAGTACTTC. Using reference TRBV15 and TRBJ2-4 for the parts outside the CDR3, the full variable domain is DAMVIQNPRYQVTQFGKPVTLSCSQTLNHNVMYWYQQKSSQAPKLLFHYYDKDFNNEADTPDNFQSRRPNTSFCFLDIRSPGLGDTAMYLCATSAGSPGQGVRQYFGAGTRLSVL.

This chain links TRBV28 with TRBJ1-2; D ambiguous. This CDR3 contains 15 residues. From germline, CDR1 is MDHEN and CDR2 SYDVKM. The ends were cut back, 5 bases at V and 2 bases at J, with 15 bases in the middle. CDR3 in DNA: TGTGCCAGCAGTCCTATTGCAGGCCTCAACTATGGCTACACCTTC. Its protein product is CASSPIAGLNYGYTF.

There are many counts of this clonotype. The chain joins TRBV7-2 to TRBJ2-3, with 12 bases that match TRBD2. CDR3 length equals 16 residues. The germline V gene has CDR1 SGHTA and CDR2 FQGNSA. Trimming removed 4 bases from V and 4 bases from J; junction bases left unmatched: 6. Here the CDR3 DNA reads TGTGCCAGCAGCTACAGACTAGCGGGAGCTGCAGATACGCAGTATTTT. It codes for CASSYRLAGAADTQYF.

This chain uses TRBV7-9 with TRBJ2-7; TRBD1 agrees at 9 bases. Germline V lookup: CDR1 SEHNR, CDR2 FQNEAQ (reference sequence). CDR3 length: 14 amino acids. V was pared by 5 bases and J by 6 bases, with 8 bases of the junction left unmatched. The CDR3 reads CASSGPGQGSEQYF. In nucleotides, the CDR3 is TGTGCCAGCAGCGGCCCGGGACAGGGCTCCGAGCAGTACTTC.

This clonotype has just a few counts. Here the CDR3 reads CASSSSGGNTEAFF. For the CDR3, the DNA is TGTGCCAGCAGCTCCTCGGGAGGGAACACTGAAGCTTTCTTT. V gene TRBV13 combines with J gene TRBJ1-1; D remains unclear. There are 14 residues in the CDR3. Germline V gene data show CDR1 as PRHDT and CDR2 as FYEKMQ (reference sequence). Trimming left V 4 bases short and J 1 base short, with 10 bases between. Full variable domain (rest looked up from reference TRBV13 and TRBJ1-1): AAGVIQSPRHLIKEKRETATLKCYPIPRHDTVYWYQQGPGQDPQFLISFYEKMQSDKGSIPDRFSAQQFSDYHSELNMSSLELGDSALYFCASSSSGGNTEAFFGQGTRLTVV.

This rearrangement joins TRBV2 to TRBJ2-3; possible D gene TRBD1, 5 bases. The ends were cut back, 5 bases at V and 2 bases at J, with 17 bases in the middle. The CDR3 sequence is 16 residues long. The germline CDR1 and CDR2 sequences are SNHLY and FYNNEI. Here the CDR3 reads CASSSTTQAYTDTQYF. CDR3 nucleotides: TGTGCCAGCAGTTCCACTACACAGGCATACACAGATACGCAGTATTTT.

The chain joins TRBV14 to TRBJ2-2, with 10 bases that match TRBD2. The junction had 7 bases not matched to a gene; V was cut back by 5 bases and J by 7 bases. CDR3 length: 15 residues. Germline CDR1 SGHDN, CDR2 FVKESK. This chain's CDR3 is CASSRTSGTIGELFF. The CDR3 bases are TGTGCCAGCAGCAGAACTAGCGGGACGATCGGGGAGCTGTTTTTT.

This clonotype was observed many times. The DNA for the CDR3 is TGTGCCAGCAGTTCCCTCGCTGAAGCTTTCTTT. It codes for CASSSLAEAFF. The chain couples TRBV12-3 or TRBV12-4 to TRBJ1-1; no reliable D call. Trimming took off 4 bases at V and 6 bases at J, with 6 bases between the two ends. This CDR3 spans 11 amino acids.

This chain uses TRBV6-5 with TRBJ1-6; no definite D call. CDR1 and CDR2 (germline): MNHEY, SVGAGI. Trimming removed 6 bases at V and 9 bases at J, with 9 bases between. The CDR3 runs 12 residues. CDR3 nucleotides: TGTGCCAGCAGACCGGGTGGTTCACCCCTCCACTTT. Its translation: CASRPGGSPLHF.

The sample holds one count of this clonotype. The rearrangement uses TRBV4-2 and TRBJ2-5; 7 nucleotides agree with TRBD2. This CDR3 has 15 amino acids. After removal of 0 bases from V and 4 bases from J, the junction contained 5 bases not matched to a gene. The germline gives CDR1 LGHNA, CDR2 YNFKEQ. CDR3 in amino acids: CASSQDGTSVETQYF. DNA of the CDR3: TGTGCCAGCAGCCAAGATGGCACTAGCGTAGAGACCCAGTACTTC.

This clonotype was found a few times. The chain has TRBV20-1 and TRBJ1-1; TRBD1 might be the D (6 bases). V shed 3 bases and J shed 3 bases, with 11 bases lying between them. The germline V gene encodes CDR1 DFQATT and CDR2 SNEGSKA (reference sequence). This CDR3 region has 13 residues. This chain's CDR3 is CSASKGGHTEAFF. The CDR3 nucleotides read TGCAGTGCTAGTAAAGGGGGGCACACTGAAGCTTTCTTT.

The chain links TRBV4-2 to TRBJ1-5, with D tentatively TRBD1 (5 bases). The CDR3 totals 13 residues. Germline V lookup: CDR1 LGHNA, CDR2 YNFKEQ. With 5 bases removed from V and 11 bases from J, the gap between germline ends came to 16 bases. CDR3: CASSRTDRGAQHF. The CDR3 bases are TGTGCCAGCAGCAGAACCGACCGGGGGGCCCAGCATTTT.

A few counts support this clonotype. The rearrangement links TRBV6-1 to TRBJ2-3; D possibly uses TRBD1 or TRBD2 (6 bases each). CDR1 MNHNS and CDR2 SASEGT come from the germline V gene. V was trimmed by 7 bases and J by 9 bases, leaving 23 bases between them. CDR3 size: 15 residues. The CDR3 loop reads CASNVVAGSQGTQYF. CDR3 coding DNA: TGTGCCAGCAATGTGGTCGCGGGATCCCAGGGGACGCAGTATTTT.

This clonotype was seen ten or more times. The chain's CDR3 is CASSSGQGLLQGVEKLFF. In DNA, the CDR3 is TGTGCCAGCAGTTCCGGACAGGGGCTCCTTCAGGGGGTTGAAAAACTGTTTTTT. This chain joins TRBV12-3 or TRBV12-4 and TRBJ1-4, with 9 bases identical to TRBD1. This CDR3 is 18 amino acids long. The V gene end was trimmed by 4 bases and the J gene end by 7 bases; junction bases not matched to a gene: 16.

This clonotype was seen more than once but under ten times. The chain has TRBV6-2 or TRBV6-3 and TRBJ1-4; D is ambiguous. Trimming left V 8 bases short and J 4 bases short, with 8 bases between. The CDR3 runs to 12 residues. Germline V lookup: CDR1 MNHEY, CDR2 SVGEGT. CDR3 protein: CASGRGNEKLFF. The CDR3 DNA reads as TGTGCCAGCGGCCGAGGTAATGAAAAACTGTTTTTT.

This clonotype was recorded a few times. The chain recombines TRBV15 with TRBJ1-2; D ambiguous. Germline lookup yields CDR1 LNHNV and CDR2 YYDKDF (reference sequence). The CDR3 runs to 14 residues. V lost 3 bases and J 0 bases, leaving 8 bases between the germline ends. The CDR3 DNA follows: TGTGCCACCAGCAGTGCGCGCTCTAACTATGGCTACACCTTC. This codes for CATSSARSNYGYTF.